By its share, the clone carrying this TCR beta chain is medium-sized. This sample is part of a study of spatial heterogeneity in lung cancer. At the level of the study: PBMC samples from follow-up, when available, were sequenced at a median of about 2 years post-resection.

Every TCR cDNA molecule carried a tag that served as a unique molecular identifier. TCRdb re-called the 5' RACE reads through MiXCR, storing one row per CDR3 protein. The data contain 17,000 or so distinct CDR3 sequences, roughly 10% of them singletons. Noted time point: blood at routine non-recurrence follow-up after resection. The CDR3 extends over 16 amino acids. V dropped 0 bases and J dropped 2; count of bases not matched to a gene: 7. Per the germline V gene, CDR1 is DFQATT and CDR2 is SNEGSKA (reference sequence). The sample here was PBMCs, taken at follow-up. The gene calls are TRBV20-1 and TRBJ2-7, with 10 bases identical to TRBD2. The sequence derives from a female donor with early-stage non-small cell lung cancer. The CDR3 region has the DNA TGCAGTGCTAGAGATCTGGCTAGCGGGAGAGCCTACGAGCAGTACTTC. Amino acids: CSARDLASGRAYEQYF.